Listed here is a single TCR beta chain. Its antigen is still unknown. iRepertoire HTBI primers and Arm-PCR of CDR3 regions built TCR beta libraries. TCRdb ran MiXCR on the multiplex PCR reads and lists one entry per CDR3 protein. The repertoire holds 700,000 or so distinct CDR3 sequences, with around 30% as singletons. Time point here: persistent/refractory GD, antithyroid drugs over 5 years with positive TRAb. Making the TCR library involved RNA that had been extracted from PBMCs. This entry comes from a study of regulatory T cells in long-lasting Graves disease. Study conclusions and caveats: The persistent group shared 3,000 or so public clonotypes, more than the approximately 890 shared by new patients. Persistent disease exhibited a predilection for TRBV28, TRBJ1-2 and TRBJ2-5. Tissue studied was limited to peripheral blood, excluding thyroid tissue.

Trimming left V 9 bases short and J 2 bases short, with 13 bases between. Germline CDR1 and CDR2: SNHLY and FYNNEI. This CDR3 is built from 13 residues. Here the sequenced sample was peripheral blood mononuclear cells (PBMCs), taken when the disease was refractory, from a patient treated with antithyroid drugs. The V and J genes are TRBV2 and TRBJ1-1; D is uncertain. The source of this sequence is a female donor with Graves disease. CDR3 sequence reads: CASARRANTEAFF. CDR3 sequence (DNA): TGTGCCAGTGCGCGGCGGGCAAACACTGAAGCTTTCTTT.